These 23 T cell receptor beta chains were all obtained from the same sample, sequenced in a study of blood T cell repertoires in COVID-19. Method: immunoSEQ multiplex PCR; TCRdb's copy keeps in-frame clones and lacks some. The repertoire holds 55,000 to 75,000 clones, with over 60% as singletons. The sequenced sample consisted of peripheral blood. These receptors originate from an older woman with COVID-19, enrolled during active disease.

The rearrangement links TRBV3-1 (or the pseudogene TRBV3-2) to TRBJ2-3; a possible D gene is TRBD2 (6 bases). Germline CDR1 is LGHDT and CDR2 is YNNKEL (reference sequence). With 10 bases removed from V and 2 bases from J, the gap between germline ends came to 22 bases. This CDR3 has 16 residues. CDR3 residues: CATTPGGRQTTDTQYF. In DNA form, the CDR3 reads TGTGCCACCACCCCCGGGGGAAGACAAACCACAGATACGCAGTATTTT.

This rearrangement joins TRBV3-1 (or the pseudogene TRBV3-2) to TRBJ2-4; 8 bases map to TRBD1. This CDR3 has 18 amino acids. Germline V gene lookup returns CDR1 LGHDT and CDR2 YNNKEL (reference sequence). V was pared by 1 base and J by 6 bases, with 14 bases of the junction left unmatched. The CDR3 loop is CASSQVTGDPTLANIQYF. In nucleotides, the CDR3 is TGTGCCAGCAGCCAAGTGACAGGGGACCCGACTCTTGCAAACATTCAGTACTTC.

This clone was seen a handful of times. V is TRBV2 and J is TRBJ2-7; a possible D gene is TRBD1 (5 bases). The CDR3 has 16 residues. Germline lookup yields CDR1 SNHLY and CDR2 FYNNEI. Trimming stripped 4 bases from V and 6 bases from J, with 22 bases between. The CDR3 spells CASSVSLDTFYFEQYF. DNA of the CDR3: TGTGCCAGCAGTGTTTCGTTGGACACCTTTTATTTCGAGCAGTACTTC.

The chain has TRBV28 and TRBJ2-7; 9 nucleotides line up with TRBD2. The CDR3 is made up of 15 amino acids. V shed 2 bases and J 1 base; nucleotides not matched to a gene: 3. The germline V gene encodes CDR1 MDHEN and CDR2 SYDVKM. Written as DNA, the CDR3 is TGTGCCAGCAGTTTAGCTAGCGGGGAGTCCTACGAGCAGTACGTC. It is translated as CASSLASGESYEQYV.

The chain links TRBV3-1 (or the pseudogene TRBV3-2) to TRBJ1-1; D unresolved. V lost 1 base and J 3 bases, leaving 3 bases between the germline ends. CDR3 length equals 12 residues. Germline-derived CDR1 and CDR2 are LGHDT and YNNKEL (reference sequence). The CDR3 nucleotides are TGTGCCAGCAGCCAAGGAGACACTGAAGCTTTCTTT. It codes for CASSQGDTEAFF.

This chain connects TRBV7-2 to TRBJ2-1; D is uncertain. The CDR3 covers 15 residues. Germline V lookup: CDR1 SGHTA, CDR2 FQGNSA. V was pared by 1 base and J by 8 bases, with 15 bases between. The DNA of the CDR3 is TGTGCCAGCAGCTTAGTGTTTGGCGGTTCGGATGAGCAGTTCTTC. Amino acids: CASSLVFGGSDEQFF.

The chain recombines TRBV14 with TRBJ2-5; 7 positions agree with TRBD1. CDR1 and CDR2 from the germline V gene are SGHDN and FVKESK. The CDR3 totals 15 residues. Trimming at V came to 4 bases and at J to 1 base, leaving 6 bases not matched to a gene. The CDR3 reads CASSRTGDFQETQYF. DNA of the CDR3: TGTGCCAGCAGCCGAACAGGGGATTTCCAAGAGACCCAGTACTTC. The complete variable domain, with remaining parts taken from reference TRBV14 and TRBJ2-5, reads EAGVTQFPSHSVIEKGQTVTLRCDPISGHDNLYWYRRVMGKEIKFLLHFVKESKQDESGMPNNRFLAERTGGTYSTLKVQPAELEDSGVYFCASSRTGDFQETQYFGPGTRLLVL.

The gene calls are TRBV10-3 and TRBJ2-7; D is possibly TRBD2 (7 bases). Trimming shortened V by 6 bases and J by 6 bases, and 12 bases separated the two germline ends. Looked up from germline, CDR1 is ENHRY and CDR2 is SYGVKD. CDR3 length: 12 residues. Written as DNA, the CDR3 is TGTGCCATCAGCGGGGGGCCCCTCGAGCAGTACTTC. Translating it yields CAISGGPLEQYF.

The genes are TRBV9 and TRBJ1-2; D is unclear. Germline V gives CDR1 SGDLS, CDR2 YYNGEE. CDR3 length equals 14 residues. V lost 0 bases and J 2 bases, leaving 8 bases between the germline ends. The CDR3 reads CASSVGGVNYGYTF. The CDR3 coding sequence is TGTGCCAGCAGCGTAGGCGGGGTCAACTATGGCTACACCTTC.

The gene calls are TRBV24-1 and TRBJ2-1; 13 positions agree with TRBD2. Trimming cost V 7 bases and J 8 bases; bases outside gene matches: 7. The germline CDR1 and CDR2 sequences are KGHDR and SFDVKD. This CDR3 contains 15 residues. CDR3 in amino acids: CATSPGLAGWHEQFF. CDR3 coding DNA: TGTGCCACCAGCCCGGGACTAGCGGGATGGCATGAGCAGTTCTTC.

This clone was detected once. This sequence joins TRBV18 and TRBJ2-7; D remains ambiguous. Deletions cut 6 bases from V and 5 bases from J, with 8 bases between. The CDR3 extends over 11 amino acids. Germline assignment: CDR1 KGHSH and CDR2 LQKENI. The CDR3 DNA follows: TGTGCCAGCTCGCCGCGCCACGAGCAGTACTTC. Amino acids: CASSPRHEQYF.

This rearrangement joins TRBV6-5 to TRBJ2-7; 7 bases match TRBD1. Germline CDR1 is MNHEY and CDR2 is SVGAGI. This CDR3 contains 14 residues. The ends lost 2 bases at V and 3 bases at J; junction bases unmatched: 4. This CDR3 reads CASSYVTGDYEQYF. CDR3 bases: TGTGCCAGCAGTTACGTTACAGGGGACTACGAGCAGTACTTC.

This clone was observed once. The chain recombines TRBV7-9 with TRBJ2-6; possible D gene TRBD2, 6 bases. Germline V CDR1 and CDR2: SEHNR, FQNEAQ (reference sequence). This CDR3 is 15 amino acids long. V lost 3 bases, J lost 0 bases, and 6 bases lay in between. CDR3 region: CASSLGGSGANVLTF. The CDR3 region has the DNA TGTGCCAGCAGCTTGGGGGGCTCTGGGGCCAACGTCCTGACTTTC. Full variable domain (missing parts from reference TRBV7-9 and TRBJ2-6): DTGVSQNPRHKITKRGQNVTFRCDPISEHNRLYWYRQTLGQGPEFLTYFQNEAQLEKSRLLSDRFSAERPKGSFSTLEIQRTEQGDSAMYLCASSLGGSGANVLTFGAGSRLTVL.

The chain employs TRBV20-1 and TRBJ1-3, with D uncertain. This CDR3 comprises 11 residues. Germline-derived CDR1 and CDR2 are DFQATT and SNEGSKA (reference sequence). The germline V and J ends were trimmed by 6 bases and 2 bases, with 5 bases remaining between them. The CDR3, as DNA: TGCAGTGCCCAGACTGGAAACACCATATATTTT. Translation: CSAQTGNTIYF.

This chain joins TRBV9 and TRBJ1-2; D gene uncertain. V shed 0 bases and J shed 7 bases, with 7 bases lying between them. The germline V gene has CDR1 SGDLS and CDR2 YYNGEE. The CDR3 length is 12 residues. The CDR3 DNA reads as TGTGCCAGCAGCGTAGTCGGCGGTGGCTACACCTTC. Translation: CASSVVGGGYTF.

Only a few counts were recorded for this clone. The chain uses TRBV7-2 and TRBJ1-5, with TRBD1 as a possible D gene (6 bases). Trimming left V 1 base short and J 6 bases short, with 13 bases between. The CDR3 spans 15 residues. Germline V gene sequence: CDR1 SGHTA, CDR2 FQGNSA. The CDR3 DNA reads TGTGCCAGCAGCTTAGTAGGGGGTAGAAGTCAGCCCCAGCATTTT. It is translated as CASSLVGGRSQPQHF.

The chain uses TRBV9 and TRBJ1-4; D is unclear. Germline values: CDR1 SGDLS, CDR2 YYNGEE. The V end lost 4 bases, the J end lost 0 bases, and 13 bases lay between the germline ends. This CDR3 comprises 16 residues. The CDR3 sequence: CASSLSPGTTNEKLFF. The CDR3 bases are TGTGCCAGCAGCCTAAGTCCAGGTACAACTAATGAAAAACTGTTTTTT. Based on the CDR3 plus reference TRBV9 and TRBJ1-4, the full variable domain is DSGVTQTPKHLITATGQRVTLRCSPRSGDLSVYWYQQSLDQGLQFLIQYYNGEERAKGNILERFSAQQFPDLHSELNLSSLELGDSALYFCASSLSPGTTNEKLFFGSGTQLSVL.

This clone was seen more than once but under ten times. The chain uses TRBV6-1 and TRBJ2-7; D is unresolved. The CDR3 spans 13 residues. The germline gives CDR1 MNHNS, CDR2 SASEGT. V shed 2 bases and J shed 9 bases, with 14 bases lying between them. This CDR3 is CASSEYSPTGQYF. The DNA for the CDR3 is TGTGCCAGCAGTGAATACTCACCTACGGGGCAGTACTTC.

V usage is TRBV18 and J usage is TRBJ1-5; possible D gene TRBD1, 6 bases. This CDR3 is 14 amino acids long. Germline CDR1 reads KGHSH; CDR2 reads LQKENI. V was shortened by 5 bases and J by 4 bases, with 12 bases between the two germline ends. The CDR3 loop is CASSTTGPNQPQHF. Written as DNA, the CDR3 is TGTGCCAGCTCAACGACAGGACCGAATCAGCCCCAGCATTTT.

The count of this clone is one. The genes are TRBV21-1 and TRBJ2-7; TRBD1 is taken as the D call from the table, unchecked against the DNA. TRBV21-1 is a recognized pseudogene. This CDR3 region has 14 residues. CDR3 amino acids: CASSKSRGITRQYF. The CDR3 coding sequence is TGTGCCAGCAGCAAATCTAGGGGCATTACGAGGCAGTACTTC.

The rearrangement uses TRBV11-2 and TRBJ1-4; D ambiguous. Germline lookup yields CDR1 SGHAT and CDR2 FQNNGV. Trimming took off 1 base at V and 8 bases at J, with 5 bases between the two ends. The CDR3 contains 12 residues. CDR3 sequence reads: CASSLVAEKLFF. CDR3 DNA: TGTGCCAGCAGCTTAGTAGCGGAAAAACTGTTTTTT. Full variable domain (remainder filled in from reference TRBV11-2 and TRBJ1-4): EAGVAQSPRYKIIEKRQSVAFWCNPISGHATLYWYQQILGQGPKLLIQFQNNGVVDDSQLPKDRFSAERLKGVDSTLKIQPAKLEDSAVYLCASSLVAEKLFFGSGTQLSVL.

The CDR3 DNA reads TGTGCCAGTAGTAGCCAAGGGGAAGGGGGAATTTCTGGGGCCAACGTCCTGACTTTC. Translation: CASSSQGEGGISGANVLTF. J is TRBJ2-6 and V is TRBV19; D may be TRBD1 (6 bases). In germline, CDR1 is LNHDA, CDR2 SQIVND (reference sequence). This CDR3 has 19 residues. Between the trimmed V and J ends, which lost 4 bases and 1 base, there was a span of 20 bases.

The chain combines TRBV5-1 with TRBJ2-1; TRBD2 aligns across 11 bases. The V segment lost 2 bases and the J segment 7 bases; nucleotides outside the gene matches: 5. Germline lookup yields CDR1 SGHRS and CDR2 YFSETQ. The CDR3 spans 15 residues. CDR3 DNA sequence: TGCGCCAGCAGCTTCTTAGCGGGAGGGCCAAATGAGCAGTTCTTC. Encoded protein: CASSFLAGGPNEQFF. Full variable domain (missing parts from reference TRBV5-1 and TRBJ2-1): KAGVTQTPRYLIKTRGQQVTLSCSPISGHRSVSWYQQTPGQGLQFLFEYFSETQRNKGNFPGRFSGRQFSNSRSEMNVSTLELGDSALYLCASSFLAGGPNEQFFGPGTRLTVL.